The table lists the clone carrying this T cell receptor beta chain with a few counts. In the authors' methods: For nucleated cells, counts were estimated from reference gene primer amplification. Clones were read by immunoSEQ multiplex PCR, and TCRdb kept only the in-frame ones, dropping some. That table supplies the V and J calls and clone size; D and trimming were determined from the DNA. The repertoire includes about 310,000 clones, around 90% of them detected once, and around 0.97% sits in the top ten. This record belongs to a study of blood T cell repertoires in COVID-19. The V end lost 6 bases, the J end lost 4 bases, and 16 bases lay between the germline ends. This CDR3 contains 15 residues. Germline V gives CDR1 MDHEN, CDR2 SYDVKM.

The TCR originated in a woman in her 40s with COVID-19, enrolled during active disease. The chain combines TRBV28 with TRBJ1-5; perhaps TRBD1 as D (5 bases). The sequencing sample was made of peripheral blood. The CDR3, as DNA: TGTGCCAGCAGCCCCACGGGACTGATAAATCAGCCCCAGCATTTT. Translating it yields CASSPTGLINQPQHF.